This T cell receptor (beta chain) was identified in a study of T cell responses to AZD1222 COVID-19 vaccine. Study observations and caveats: Two AZD1222 doses significantly raised spike-specific TCR breadth and depth over controls.

Comment on this clone: Antigen: not known.

Germline V CDR1 and CDR2: SGDLS, YYNGEE. This CDR3 is built from 13 residues. Trimming shortened V by 3 bases and J by 2 bases, and 8 bases separated the two germline ends. The assay was immunoSEQ multiplex PCR, and TCRdb's table has in-frame clones only and misses some. The sample gives 150,000 to 200,000 clones, about nine tenths of which show up once; around 5.8% is in the top ten. Sequences were derived from peripheral blood, sampled on day 0 of AZD1222 vaccination. The sequence was obtained from an adult in good health. The chain is built from TRBV9 and TRBJ1-2; a weak D match, TRBD1 (5 bases). The CDR3 region is CASSARENYGYTF. CDR3 DNA: TGTGCCAGCAGCGCCAGGGAAAACTATGGCTACACCTTC.